Sequencing of this T cell receptor (beta chain) was carried out in a study of cytomegalovirus exposure and HLA in healthy donors (dated by TCRdb to about 2017). Study-wide context: An earlier analysis of approximately 640 of the donors reported approximately 290 Gb of sequence data and around 110 million unique TCR beta sequences from 150 million to 200 million T cells. An early release covering 500 to 750 HLA-typed donors comprised approximately 300 gigabases of sequencing data and 65 million to 100 million unique TCR sequences. The genetic ancestry cluster associated with self-reported Caucasian donors included 81% of the 398 genotyped donors. The study aimed to test whether cataloging public T cell receptors could reveal signatures of past pathogen exposure. The study used immunosequencing to profile the T cell repertoires of 600 to 850 subjects and linked those repertoires to cytomegalovirus serostatus. Besides the first cohort of around 700 subjects, a separate validation cohort made up of around 120 different subjects was used. To predict cytomegalovirus infection status, the study brought together high-throughput TCR immunosequencing, statistical association of individual TCRs with disease status, and machine learning. A later analysis re-analyzed previously published TCR beta repertoires from 666 donors and added high-resolution HLA genotyping to study TCR occurrence patterns. Rather than drawing on any new phenotypic data, the later analysis identified candidate immune exposures from TCR beta sequences and the way those sequences occurred across donors. To decide whether each TCR beta V gene segment behaved as functional or pseudogenic, an earlier analysis of some 570 of the donors relied on high-throughput TCR beta sequencing. Alongside the repertoire data, information on donor age, sex, ethnicity and CMV serostatus was compiled. A later genetic analysis used genome-wide SNP genotypes for about 55% of the 666 donors, treating that subset as a discovery cohort. Every repertoire in the discovery cohort had been generated on one and the same sequencing platform. Class I and class II HLA loci were covered by the typing at four-digit resolution. The number of typed donors differed by locus: about 620-630 for A, B, C, DRB1 and DQB1; 500 to 550 for DQA1; approximately 600 for DPA1; and some 470 for DPB1. A few DR-DQ haplotypes were treated as single units for association and clustering because of strong linkage in the cohort. Among 398 genotyped donors of the cohort, an average of approximately 250,000 unique TCR beta nucleotide sequences were sequenced per donor, 15% to 20% of them non-productive. Here is what the overall study found, with its caveats: A later analysis found that TCR association rates varied across HLA loci, with DRB1 alleles showing the most associated TCRs and HLA-C alleles the fewest. Correlated functional status among segregating V segments might be attributable to linkage disequilibrium, but an unknown experimental factor could not be ruled out. An association between a missense DCLRE1C variant and V-gene and J-gene trimming of TCR beta chains was found in a later genetic analysis and replicated in an independent cohort. In vitro tests confirmed that a few of the cytomegalovirus-associated TCR beta chains recognize cytomegalovirus antigens. The only immune exposure information available for the cohort was CMV serostatus. Because HLA typing was unavailable for some donors at each locus, only the typed subset was used in association tests. In a later analysis, most CMV-associated TCR beta chains were found to appear HLA-restricted, with HLA associations seemingly driven largely by CMV exposure. A further reported finding was that TCR beta sequences accurately predicted the HLA-A and HLA-B alleles for most subjects in the first cohort. In a later analysis, some 18,000 TCR beta sequences were associated with specific HLA alleles at a false discovery rate of 0.05. Because counts were too low, some 17 rarely observed V segments, including chromosome 9 orphons, were left out of the earlier analysis of 500 to 650 of the donors. In an earlier analysis of 450 to 750 of the donors, most TCR beta V segments appeared in productive rearrangements about 90% or about 30% of the time, broadly matching IMGT annotations. A cluster of highly shared sequence variants was judged likely to be a technical artifact of the sequencing pipeline. Cytomegalovirus status was reported to be diagnosed by the classifier with high specificity and sensitivity in both the original and validation cohorts. In this cohort, only TCR beta chains were sequenced, and detectable features were limited by the absence of alpha or paired-chain data. When HLA alleles, especially DR and DQ, strongly co-occurred, attributing TCR associations to individual alleles was difficult. A later genetic analysis reported fewer N-insertions in productive TCRs among donors in an Asian-associated ancestry cluster than the roughly 700-donor mean. Several of the top co-occurrence clusters appeared to be linked to parvovirus B19, influenza, CMV and Epstein-Barr virus, according to a later analysis. In the study, 150 to 200 TCR beta chains were listed as associated with cytomegalovirus. Most TCR sequences were observed very rarely across donors, whereas some public TCRs were present in many individuals. In a later analysis, HLA-associated TCR beta chains were found to be more clonally expanded and to have lower generation probabilities than equally common non-associated chains. Presence/absence analyses assumed roughly uniform sequencing depth across donors, an assumption that may not hold. The authors suggested that the approach could potentially be extended to other disease states and immunological phenotypes.

Library preparation used the immunoSEQ multiplex PCR assay. The multiplex PCR relied on a mix of 60 forward primers for TCR Vbeta segments and 13 reverse primers for TCR Jbeta segments. The CDR3 region of rearranged TCR beta genes was amplified from genomic DNA by a multiplex PCR assay. The amplified TCR beta libraries were sequenced on the Illumina HiSeq System as 87-base-pair reads. In the source study's methods: A later analysis counted about 80 million unique TCR beta chains across the 666 repertoires, and around 9.9 million of these chains were shared by at least two donors. Raw reads were error-corrected and collapsed into unique sequences by a nearest-neighbor algorithm in which closely related sequences were merged to remove PCR and sequencing errors. V, D and J gene segments were assigned by aligning CDR3 sequences to IMGT reference sequences. For a sequence to be retained, at least a six-nucleotide match to both a V gene segment and a J gene segment was required. A rearrangement counted as productive if the CDR3 had no stop codons and remained in frame with V and J, and every other rearrangement counted as non-productive. Following IMGT convention, CDR3 was defined as the stretch from the second conserved V-encoded cysteine up to the conserved J-encoded phenylalanine. In an earlier analysis of around 540 of the donors, sequences lacking an unambiguous match to a single V gene segment were excluded. An earlier analysis of several hundred of the donors classified V segments as functional when productive rearrangements were above 56.7% and as segregating when the standard deviation between donors was above 5%. To diagnose cytomegalovirus status from the catalog of TCR beta chain sequences, a statistical classification framework was built. In a later analysis, V and J genes were assigned by comparing TCR nucleotide sequences against IMGT/GENE-DB human TR gene sequences. In a later analysis, CDR3 sequences and most-parsimonious VDJ recombination scenarios were assigned using the TCRdist pipeline. A later analysis defined each TCR beta chain by its CDR3 amino acid sequence plus V-gene family, and excluded reads lacking a unique V-gene family. In a later analysis, 450 to 600 highly shared, low-generation-probability nucleotide sequences were removed to address suspected cross-contamination and a sequencing artifact. In a later analysis, a clonal expansion index for each public chain was calculated from normalized within-repertoire ranks of inferred template counts. In a later analysis, generation probabilities were computed with a VDJ recombination model fitted to out-of-frame rearrangements, and the resulting probabilities were checked against IGoR. In a later analysis, TCR-TCR, TCR-HLA and TCR-CMV co-occurrence was scored with hypergeometric tests, and a repertoire-size bias correction was applied to TCR pairs. To estimate false discovery rates, a later analysis permuted the HLA or CMV assignments 20 times. A later analysis grouped co-occurring TCRs with DBSCAN, adding TCRdist sequence similarity when clustering within HLA-allele-positive subsets. Repertoires with fewer than 30,000 or more than 120,000 public chains, plus five repertoires with anomalous nucleotide sharing, were excluded from co-occurrence clustering. TCRdb mirrors the immuneACCESS table, restricted to in-frame sequences. Some clones are absent from its copies; in checked studies, under half trace to an unresolved V gene, and the reason for the others is unknown. V and J calls and clone size are those listed in that table; D and trimming were worked out from the DNA. The table for this sample lists about 180,000 clones; roughly 80% of them were counted only once. Together, the top ten hold approximately 0.55% of the sample.

With regard to this clone: Its antigen is not yet known. No quality values exist for individual bases; no much larger clone is one base distant.

In total, fewer than 750 healthy bone marrow donors made up the cohort. All cohort members were sampled while nominally healthy, although unrecorded immune exposures were likely present. The donor was CMV seronegative and belonged to the group of roughly 330 seronegative cohort members. Every donor gave a peripheral blood sample, and the peripheral blood mononuclear cells from that sample were used for TCR beta sequencing. The Qiagen DNeasy Blood Extraction Kit was used to extract genomic DNA from the blood cell samples. The specimen was PBMCs. This TCR derives from a woman in her fifties or sixties in good health and CMV-seronegative.

The nucleotide sequence is TGTGCCAGCAGCAACTATGGACAGGGGGCCGGGGAGCTGTTTTTT. Its amino acids are CASSNYGQGAGELFF. This sequence uses TRBV7-2 and TRBJ2-2; TRBD1 matches 10 bases in the middle. According to the germline V gene, CDR1 reads SGHTA and CDR2 reads FQGNSA. Measured from the cysteine to the phenylalanine, the CDR3 is 15 residues long. Kept here is only the CDR3 DNA, which spans 45 bases and is read in frame from base 1. Germline trimming amounts to 5 bases on V and 6 bases on J, with 6 as the count of junction bases outside the gene matches.